The 16 T cell receptor beta chains below all came from one sample that was sequenced in a study of Graves' ophthalmopathy and Graves' hyperthyroidism. Amplified TCR beta CDR3 regions were obtained using RNA transcripts as template. HTBI-primed first-round RT-PCR preceded second-round multiplex PCR. TCRdb redid the calling of the multiplex PCR reads with MiXCR, one entry per CDR3 protein. The sample consists of 500,000 to 800,000 distinct CDR3 sequences, roughly 41% of them appearing once. The sequenced material came from peripheral blood. The receptors here all came from an adult man with Graves' ophthalmopathy.

The chain recombines TRBV7-2 with TRBJ1-1; maybe TRBD1 (5 bases). The V and J ends lost 3 bases and 1 base respectively, with 9 bases between them. The CDR3 runs 14 residues. The germline gives CDR1 SGHTA, CDR2 FQGNSA. CDR3 residues: CASSFGAGNTEAFF. The CDR3 coding sequence is TGTGCCAGCAGCTTTGGGGCGGGGAACACTGAAGCTTTCTTT.

Concerning this clonotype: The germline gene is not matched at one end of the junction; a read error may be the cause. The chain uses TRBV7-9 and TRBJ1-4; tentatively, D is TRBD1 (5 bases). The CDR3 is 8 residues long. The V gene's germline CDR1 is SEHNR and CDR2 FQNEAQ (reference sequence). DNA for the CDR3: TGTGCCAGCAGCTTAGGGGGGTTC. The encoded protein is CASSLGGF.

The CDR3, as DNA: TGTGCCATCAGTTTGCGACAGGGCCCGAATCAGCCCCAGCATTTT. It translates to CAISLRQGPNQPQHF. V is TRBV10-3 and J is TRBJ1-5; TRBD1 matches 7 bases. Trimming at V came to 5 bases and at J to 4 bases, leaving 8 bases not matched to a gene. The germline V gene encodes CDR1 ENHRY and CDR2 SYGVKD. The length of the CDR3 is 15 residues.

This clonotype turned up a few times. This sequence joins TRBV5-5 and TRBJ2-2; 8 nucleotides line up with TRBD1. This CDR3 has 17 residues. Germline V CDR1 and CDR2: SGHKS, YYEKEE (reference sequence). V trimming: 3 bases; J trimming: 7 bases; junction bases outside the gene matches: 14. CDR3: CASSYPKTGTGIGELFF. In DNA form, the CDR3 reads TGTGCCAGCAGCTACCCTAAGACCGGGACAGGAATCGGGGAGCTGTTTTTT.

The chain recombines TRBV20-1 with TRBJ2-1; 11 bases align to TRBD2. Losses at the gene ends were 6 bases for V and 7 bases for J; bases not matched to a gene: 8. The CDR3 has 14 amino acids. Germline V lookup: CDR1 DFQATT, CDR2 SNEGSKA (reference sequence). The CDR3 bases are TGCAGTGCCCATACTAGCGGGAGACGGAATGAGCAGTTCTTC. It translates to CSAHTSGRRNEQFF.

The rearrangement joins TRBV29-1 to TRBJ2-5, with 7 bases that match TRBD1. The CDR3 is 12 residues long. CDR1 and CDR2 from the germline V gene are SQVTM and ANQGSEA. The V and J ends lost 3 bases and 10 bases, in that order; junction bases with no gene match: 8. CDR3 coding DNA: TGCAGCGTTGACGGACAGGAGGTGATCCAGTACTTC. This encodes CSVDGQEVIQYF. Using reference TRBV29-1 and TRBJ2-5 for the parts outside the CDR3, the full variable domain is SAVISQKPSRDICQRGTSLTIQCQVDSQVTMMFWYRQQPGQSLTLIATANQGSEATYESGFVIDKFPISRPNLTFSTLTVSNMSPEDSSIYLCSVDGQEVIQYFGPGTRLLVL.

This clonotype turned up a few times. DNA for the CDR3: TGTGCCAGCAGCTTGCCCCGAGACCATTGGAAGACTGAAGCTTTCTTT. Translating it yields CASSLPRDHWKTEAFF. The chain employs TRBV5-6 and TRBJ1-1; D gene uncertain. This CDR3 has 16 residues. The V end lost 1 base, the J end lost 5 bases, and 18 bases lay between the germline ends. The germline CDR1 and CDR2 sequences are SGHDT and YYEEEE.

The rearrangement joins TRBV12-3 or TRBV12-4 to TRBJ1-5; D is perhaps TRBD1 (5 bases). This CDR3 is 15 amino acids long. V shed 3 bases and J shed 2 bases, with 11 bases lying between them. The CDR3 here is CASSFGRVRNQPQHF. The CDR3 DNA reads as TGTGCCAGCAGTTTTGGCAGGGTTCGCAATCAGCCCCAGCATTTT.

Remarks on this clonotype: This may stem from a read error, because a much larger clone lies one nucleotide away. The chain carries TRBV10-3 and TRBJ1-2, with D uncertain. The CDR3 is made up of 14 amino acids. Trimming cost V 5 bases and J 1 base, with 11 bases left between them. Per the germline V gene, CDR1 is ENHRY and CDR2 is SYGVKD. The CDR3 loop is CAISSVGYNYGYTF. DNA of the CDR3: TGTGCCATCAGTTCCGTGGGATATAACTATGGCTACACCTTC.

This clonotype has a count of ten or more. V is TRBV19 and J is TRBJ1-1; 7 positions agree with TRBD1. V was pared by 5 bases and J by 10 bases, with 10 bases of the junction left unmatched. Germline-derived CDR1 and CDR2 are LNHDA and SQIVND (reference sequence). The CDR3 is 13 amino acids. The CDR3 region is CASSEQGILAAFF. The CDR3 coding sequence is TGTGCCAGTAGTGAACAGGGGATTCTCGCAGCTTTCTTT.

This clonotype was recorded a few times. The rearrangement uses TRBV4-2 and TRBJ1-1; unclear D gene. Trimming left V 0 bases short and J 5 bases short, with 13 bases between. Germline CDR1 and CDR2: LGHNA and YNFKEQ. CDR3 size: 15 residues. CDR3 amino acids: CASSQESPGGTEAFF. The CDR3 DNA reads TGTGCCAGCAGCCAAGAAAGTCCCGGAGGGACTGAAGCTTTCTTT.

The sample holds a few counts of this clonotype. The genes are TRBV5-1 and TRBJ2-5; D might be TRBD1 (5 bases). V lost 0 bases to trimming and J lost 5 bases, with 11 bases between them. Germline V gene sequence: CDR1 SGHRS, CDR2 YFSETQ. This CDR3 is 14 amino acids long. The CDR3 protein is CASSLAGRVETQYF. In DNA form, the CDR3 reads TGCGCCAGCAGCTTGGCTGGCAGGGTGGAGACCCAGTACTTC.

The chain links TRBV9 to TRBJ2-6; no firm D call. From germline, CDR1 is SGDLS and CDR2 YYNGEE. CDR3 length: 9 amino acids. Trimming cost V 4 bases and J 18 bases, with 8 bases left between them. CDR3 residues: CASSHGETF. In nucleotides, the CDR3 is TGTGCCAGCAGCCACGGCGAGACTTTC.

As for this clonotype: Compared with germline, one end of the junction differs, possibly owing to a read error. This chain links TRBV7-9 with TRBJ2-5, with TRBD2 matching 7 bases. The CDR3 contains 15 residues. From germline, CDR1 is SEHNR and CDR2 FQNEAQ (reference sequence). As DNA, the CDR3 is TGCGCCAGCAGCCACGGGAGGAGCGGACAAGAGACCCAGTACTTC. Translation: CASSHGRSGQETQYF.

This clonotype was recorded many times. The chain is built from TRBV6-5 and TRBJ2-7; 9 bases align to TRBD1. The CDR3 extends over 16 amino acids. The J segment lost 4 bases and the V segment lost 0 bases, leaving 7 bases of the junction unmatched. Looked up from germline, CDR1 is MNHEY and CDR2 is SVGAGI. The CDR3 DNA reads TGTGCCAGCAGTTACTCGACAACAGGGGGCTTTTACGAGCAGTACTTC. This sequence encodes CASSYSTTGGFYEQYF.

This rearrangement joins TRBV20-1 to TRBJ2-7, with TRBD2 matching over 8 bases. V lost 2 bases, J lost 5 bases, and 8 bases stayed unmatched. Germline CDR1 reads DFQATT; CDR2 reads SNEGSKA (reference sequence). The CDR3 is 14 amino acids. The DNA for the CDR3 is TGCAGTGCTAGAACGCCCCGGGAGGGGAACGAGCAGTACTTC. This gives the protein CSARTPREGNEQYF.